The clone carrying this TCR beta chain was observed a handful of times. This CDR3 is built from 17 residues. Trimming left V 1 base short and J 2 bases short, with 15 bases between. CDR1 is SGHTA and CDR2 is FQGTGA in the germline V gene. This sample was taken from a study of blood T cells in healthy people across ages. Primers used in a second PCR of about 6 to 11 cycles were a sample-barcoded 5' primer and a J-beta primer mix. TCRdb used MiXCR to reprocess the 5' RACE reads, holding one entry per CDR3 protein. This table has just under 750,000 distinct CDR3 sequences, 20% to 25% appearing once. Isolation yielded PBMCs, at least 6 million per sample, in every case.

The sequence derives from a man in his 70s in good health. Sequenced material: blood. The chain combines TRBV7-3 with TRBJ2-1; either TRBD1 or TRBD2 may fit D (5 bases each). The CDR3 nucleotides read TGTGCCAGCAGCTTAAATTCGTGGGACGGGGCCTACAATGAGCAGTTCTTC. Protein: CASSLNSWDGAYNEQFF.